This TCR beta chain emerged from a study of blood T cell repertoires in COVID-19. As for the study in general: Sites across the United States, Italy and Spain contributed samples from acute and convalescent COVID-19.

This CDR3 comprises 15 residues. The germline CDR1 and CDR2 sequences are MNHEY and SVGAGI. With V trimmed by 6 bases and J by 10 bases, 12 bases remained unmatched. Study processing details: Reference gene primer amplification yielded estimated nucleated cell counts. Profiling relied on immunoSEQ multiplex PCR, and the TCRdb table lists in-frame clones only, not all of them. Clonal size and the V and J genes are those of that table, whereas D and trimming came from the DNA. Of fewer than 250,000 clones in the sample, about four fifths are singletons; the top ten hold approximately 4.5%. The chain uses TRBV6-5 and TRBJ1-6; TRBD1 aligns across 7 bases. The sequencing input was peripheral blood. This TCR was sampled from a woman in her 70s with acute or convalescent COVID-19. DNA for the CDR3: TGTGCCAGCAGACCTACAGGGGAGGCAAGCTCACCCCTCCACTTT. Amino acids: CASRPTGEASSPLHF.